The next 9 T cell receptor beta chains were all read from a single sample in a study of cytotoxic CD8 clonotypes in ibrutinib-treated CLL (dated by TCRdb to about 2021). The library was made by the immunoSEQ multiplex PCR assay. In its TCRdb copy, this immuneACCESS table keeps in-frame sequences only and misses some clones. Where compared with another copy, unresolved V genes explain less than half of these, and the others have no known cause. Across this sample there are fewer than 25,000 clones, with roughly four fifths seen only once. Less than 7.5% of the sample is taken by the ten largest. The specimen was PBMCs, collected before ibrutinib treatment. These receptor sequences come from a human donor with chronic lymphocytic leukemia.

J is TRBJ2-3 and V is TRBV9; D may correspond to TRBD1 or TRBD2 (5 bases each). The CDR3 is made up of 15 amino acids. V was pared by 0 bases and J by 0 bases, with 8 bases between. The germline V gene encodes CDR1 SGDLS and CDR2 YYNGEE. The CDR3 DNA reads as TGTGCCAGCAGCGTAGAAGGGACGAGCACAGATACGCAGTATTTT. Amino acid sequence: CASSVEGTSTDTQYF.

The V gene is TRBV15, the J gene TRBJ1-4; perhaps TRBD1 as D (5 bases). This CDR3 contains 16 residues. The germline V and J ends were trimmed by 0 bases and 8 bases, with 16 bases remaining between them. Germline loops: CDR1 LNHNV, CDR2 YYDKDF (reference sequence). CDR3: CATSRDLDSLGEKLFF. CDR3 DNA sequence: TGTGCCACCAGCAGAGATCTCGACAGTTTAGGGGAAAAACTGTTTTTT. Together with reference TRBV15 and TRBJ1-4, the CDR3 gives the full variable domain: DAMVIQNPRYQVTQFGKPVTLSCSQTLNHNVMYWYQQKSSQAPKLLFHYYDKDFNNEADTPDNFQSRRPNTSFCFLDIRSPGLGDTAMYLCATSRDLDSLGEKLFFGSGTQLSVL.

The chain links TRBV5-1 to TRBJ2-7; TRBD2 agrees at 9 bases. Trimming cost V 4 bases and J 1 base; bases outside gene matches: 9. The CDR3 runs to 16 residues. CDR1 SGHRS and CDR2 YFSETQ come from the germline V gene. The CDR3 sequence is CASSPKGAGGSYEQYF. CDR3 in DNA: TGCGCCAGCAGCCCCAAGGGGGCGGGGGGGTCCTACGAGCAGTACTTC.

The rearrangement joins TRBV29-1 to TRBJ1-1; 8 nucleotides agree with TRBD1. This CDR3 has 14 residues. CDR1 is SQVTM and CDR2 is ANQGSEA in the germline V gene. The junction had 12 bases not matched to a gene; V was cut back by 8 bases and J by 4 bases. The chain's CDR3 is CSLSGGAAGTEAFF. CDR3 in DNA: TGCAGCCTCTCAGGGGGCGCGGCGGGCACTGAAGCTTTCTTT. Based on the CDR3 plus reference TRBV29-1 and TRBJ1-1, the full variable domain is SAVISQKPSRDICQRGTSLTIQCQVDSQVTMMFWYRQQPGQSLTLIATANQGSEATYESGFVIDKFPISRPNLTFSTLTVSNMSPEDSSIYLCSLSGGAAGTEAFFGQGTRLTVV.

This chain's CDR3 is CASSGVGDLDNEQFF. CDR3 bases: TGTGCCAGCAGTGGAGTTGGAGATTTGGACAATGAGCAGTTCTTC. The chain employs TRBV2 and TRBJ2-1, with unresolved D. V was cut by 4 bases and J by 5 bases, with 15 bases left in between. In germline, CDR1 is SNHLY, CDR2 FYNNEI. The CDR3 runs to 15 residues.

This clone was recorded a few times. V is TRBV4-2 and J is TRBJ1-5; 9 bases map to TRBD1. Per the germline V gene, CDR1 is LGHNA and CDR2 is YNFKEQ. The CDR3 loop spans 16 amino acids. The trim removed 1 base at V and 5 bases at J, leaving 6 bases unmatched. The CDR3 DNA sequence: TGTGCCAGCAGCCAAGTCCCGGGACAGGGATATCAGCCCCAGCATTTT. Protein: CASSQVPGQGYQPQHF.

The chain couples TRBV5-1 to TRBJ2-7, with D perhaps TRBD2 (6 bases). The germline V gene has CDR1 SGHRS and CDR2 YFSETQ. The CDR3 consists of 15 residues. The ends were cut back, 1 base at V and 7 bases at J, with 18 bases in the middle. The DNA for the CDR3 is TGCGCCAGCAGCTTGACGGGGCGGGGTTTGGAAGAGCAGTACTTC. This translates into CASSLTGRGLEEQYF.

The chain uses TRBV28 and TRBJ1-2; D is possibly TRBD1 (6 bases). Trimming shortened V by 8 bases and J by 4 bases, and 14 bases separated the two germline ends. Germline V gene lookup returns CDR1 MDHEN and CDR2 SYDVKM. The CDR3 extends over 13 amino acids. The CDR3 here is CASRIQGPYGYTF. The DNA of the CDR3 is TGTGCCAGCCGAATACAGGGACCCTATGGCTACACCTTC.

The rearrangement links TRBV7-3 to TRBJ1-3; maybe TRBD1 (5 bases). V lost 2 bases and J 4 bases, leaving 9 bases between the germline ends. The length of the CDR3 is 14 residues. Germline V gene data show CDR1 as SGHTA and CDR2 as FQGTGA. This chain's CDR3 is CASSLGGVGNTIYF. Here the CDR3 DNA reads TGTGCCAGCAGCTTAGGAGGGGTCGGAAACACCATATATTTT.